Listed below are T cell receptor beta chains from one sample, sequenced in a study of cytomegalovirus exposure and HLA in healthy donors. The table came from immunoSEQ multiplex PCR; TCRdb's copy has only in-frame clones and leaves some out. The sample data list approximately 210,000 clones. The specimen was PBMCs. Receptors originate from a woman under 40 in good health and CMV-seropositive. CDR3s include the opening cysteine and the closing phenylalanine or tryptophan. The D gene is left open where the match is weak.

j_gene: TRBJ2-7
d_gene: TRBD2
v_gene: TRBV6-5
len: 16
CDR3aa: CASSYSAGGIHYEQYF
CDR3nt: TGTGCCAGCAGTTACTCCGCGGGGGGAATCCACTACGAGCAGTACTTC

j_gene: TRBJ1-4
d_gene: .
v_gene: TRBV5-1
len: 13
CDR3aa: CASSFVGGEKLFF
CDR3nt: TGCGCCAGCAGCTTTGTGGGAGGAGAAAAACTGTTTTTT

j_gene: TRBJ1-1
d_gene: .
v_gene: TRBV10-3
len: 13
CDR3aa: CAISESANTEAFF
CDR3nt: TGTGCCATCAGTGAGTCAGCTAACACTGAAGCTTTCTTT

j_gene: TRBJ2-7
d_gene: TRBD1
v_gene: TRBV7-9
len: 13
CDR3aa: CASSFGQVYEQYF
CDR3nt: TGTGCCAGCAGCTTCGGACAGGTCTACGAGCAGTACTTC

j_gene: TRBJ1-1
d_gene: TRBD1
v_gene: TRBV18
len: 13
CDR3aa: CASTGQVNTEAFF
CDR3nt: TGTGCCAGCACCGGACAGGTGAACACTGAAGCTTTCTTT

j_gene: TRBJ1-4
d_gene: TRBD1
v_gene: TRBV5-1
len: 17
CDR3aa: CASSLGQGGPGGEKLFF
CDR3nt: TGCGCCAGCAGCTTGGGACAGGGGGGCCCAGGGGGTGAAAAACTGTTTTTT

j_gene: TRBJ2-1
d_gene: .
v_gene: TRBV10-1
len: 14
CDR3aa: CASSDKDYFDEQFF
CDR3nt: TGCGCCAGCAGTGACAAGGACTATTTCGATGAGCAGTTCTTC

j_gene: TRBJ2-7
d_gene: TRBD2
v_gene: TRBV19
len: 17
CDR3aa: CASSIGFLAEKDYEQYF
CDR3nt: TGTGCCAGTAGTATAGGTTTCCTAGCGGAAAAAGACTACGAGCAGTACTTC

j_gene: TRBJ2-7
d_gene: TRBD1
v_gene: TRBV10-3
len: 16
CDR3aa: CAIRDTGTGHSYEQYF
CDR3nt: TGTGCCATCAGAGATACCGGGACAGGACATTCCTACGAGCAGTACTTC

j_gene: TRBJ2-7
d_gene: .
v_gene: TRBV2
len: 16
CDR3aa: CASRDVGTVLSYEQYF
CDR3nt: TGTGCCAGCAGAGATGTAGGGACTGTCTTGTCCTACGAGCAGTACTTC

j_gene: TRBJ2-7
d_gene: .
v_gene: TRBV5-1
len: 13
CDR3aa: CASRQTQGYEQYF
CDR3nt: TGCGCCAGCAGGCAAACACAGGGATACGAGCAGTACTTC

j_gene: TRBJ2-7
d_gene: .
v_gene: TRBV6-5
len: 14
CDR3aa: CASSYRLKFYEQYF
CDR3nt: TGTGCCAGCAGTTATCGGTTGAAGTTCTACGAGCAGTACTTC

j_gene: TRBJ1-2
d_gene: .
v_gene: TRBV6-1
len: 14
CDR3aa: CASILVRTGYGYTF
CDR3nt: .

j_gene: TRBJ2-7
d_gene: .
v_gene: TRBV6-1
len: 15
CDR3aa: CASRHKWGGIYEQYF
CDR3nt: TGTGCCAGCAGACATAAATGGGGCGGTATCTACGAGCAGTACTTC

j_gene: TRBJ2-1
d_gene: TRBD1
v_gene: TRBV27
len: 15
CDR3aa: CASSLVQGARNEQFF
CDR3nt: TGTGCCAGCAGTTTAGTACAGGGGGCGCGCAATGAGCAGTTCTTC

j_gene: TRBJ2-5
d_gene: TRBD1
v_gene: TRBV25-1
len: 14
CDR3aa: CASRDDRGQETQYF
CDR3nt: TGTGCCAGCAGAGACGACAGGGGGCAAGAGACCCAGTACTTC

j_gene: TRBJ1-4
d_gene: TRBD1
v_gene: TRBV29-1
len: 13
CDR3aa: CSVVDRAGEKLFF
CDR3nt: TGCAGCGTTGTGGACAGGGCGGGTGAAAAACTGTTTTTT

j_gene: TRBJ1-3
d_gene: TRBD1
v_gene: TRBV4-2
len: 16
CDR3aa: CASSQVGTGVGNTIYF
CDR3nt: TGTGCCAGCAGCCAAGTGGGGACAGGGGTTGGAAACACCATATATTTT

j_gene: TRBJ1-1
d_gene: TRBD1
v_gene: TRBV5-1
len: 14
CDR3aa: CASSLRTGHPEAFF
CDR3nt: TGCGCCAGCAGCTTGAGGACAGGACATCCTGAAGCTTTCTTT

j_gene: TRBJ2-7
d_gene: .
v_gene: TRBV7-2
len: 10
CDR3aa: CASGSYEQYF
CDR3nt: TGTGCCAGCGGGAGCTACGAGCAGTACTTC

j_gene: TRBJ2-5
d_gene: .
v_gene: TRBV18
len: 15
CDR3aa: CASSPPTRPQETQYF
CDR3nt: TGTGCCAGCTCACCACCGACCAGGCCACAAGAGACCCAGTACTTC

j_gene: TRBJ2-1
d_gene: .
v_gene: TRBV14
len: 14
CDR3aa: CASSPWQGRNEQFF
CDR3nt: TGTGCCAGCAGCCCGTGGCAGGGGCGCAATGAGCAGTTCTTC

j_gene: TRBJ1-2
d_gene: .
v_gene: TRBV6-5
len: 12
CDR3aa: CASSFTGNGYTF
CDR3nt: TGTGCCAGCAGTTTTACAGGGAATGGCTACACCTTC

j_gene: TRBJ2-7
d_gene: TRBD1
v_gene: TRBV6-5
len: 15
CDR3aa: CASSRRTGGFYEQYF
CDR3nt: TGTGCCAGTAGTCGCAGGACAGGAGGATTCTACGAGCAGTACTTC

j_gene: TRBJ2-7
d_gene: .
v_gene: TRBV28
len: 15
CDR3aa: CASFAPSGPPYEQYF
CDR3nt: TGTGCCAGCTTTGCCCCCAGCGGGCCACCCTACGAGCAGTACTTC

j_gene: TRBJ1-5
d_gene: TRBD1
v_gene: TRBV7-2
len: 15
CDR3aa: CASSYTRDRGQPQHF
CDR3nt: TGTGCCAGCAGCTACACCCGGGACAGGGGCCAGCCCCAGCATTTT

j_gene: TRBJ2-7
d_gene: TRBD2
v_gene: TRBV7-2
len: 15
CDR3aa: CASSETSGRSYEQYF
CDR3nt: TGTGCCAGCAGCGAGACTAGCGGGAGGTCCTACGAGCAGTACTTC

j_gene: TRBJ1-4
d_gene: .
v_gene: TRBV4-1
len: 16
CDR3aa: CASSPRTRQADEKLFF
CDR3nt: TGCGCCAGCAGCCCCCGGACCAGACAGGCGGATGAAAAACTGTTTTTT

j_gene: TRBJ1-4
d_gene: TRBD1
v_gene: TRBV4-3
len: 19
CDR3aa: CASSQDLWTGIATNEKLFF
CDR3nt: TGCGCCAGCAGCCAAGATCTTTGGACAGGTATTGCAACTAATGAAAAACTGTTTTTT

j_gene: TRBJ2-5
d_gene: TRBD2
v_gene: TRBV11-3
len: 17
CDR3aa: CASSLGASSGRYETQYF
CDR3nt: TGTGCCAGCAGCTTAGGGGCGAGTAGCGGGAGATATGAGACCCAGTACTTC